Reported below is one T cell receptor (beta chain). Germline V lookup: CDR1 KGHDR, CDR2 SFDVKD. The CDR3 covers 15 residues. J was trimmed by 5 bases and V by 7 bases; bases with no gene match: 5. This entry belongs to a study of identical twins. Each donor (without exception) was a healthy Caucasian. cDNA molecules carried unique molecular identifiers, and template switching added a universal primer site. TCRdb fed the 5' RACE reads into MiXCR, producing one record per CDR3 protein. The sample contains roughly 250,000 distinct CDR3 sequences, 7% of which appear only once. This sample also appeared in a second study, on yellow fever vaccine responses in identical twins. From that study: Reports say the vaccine T cell response in twins looked partly convergent and partly personalized.

The sequence was obtained from a woman aged 18 to 35 in good health. Sample: memory (CD45RO+) T cells sorted from blood. The chain links TRBV24-1 to TRBJ2-2, with TRBD1 identical over 11 bases. CDR3 residues: CATRGQGAFTGELFF. For the CDR3, the DNA is TGTGCCACCAGAGGACAGGGGGCTTTTACCGGGGAGCTGTTTTTT.